This T cell receptor beta chain was documented in a study of T cell repertoires in cytomegalovirus infection. Study-level information: Indications of both CMV infection and matching HLA type were provided by public TCR beta signatures.

MiXCR, run by TCRdb on the reads, gives a single entry per CDR3 protein. There are about 260,000 distinct CDR3 sequences in the sample; roughly 10% occur only once, and more than 13% lies in the top ten. This clonotype was observed many times. The germline V gene has CDR1 SGHTA and CDR2 FQGNSA. The CDR3 contains 16 residues. Germline trimming cut 0 bases from V and 2 bases from J; bases unmatched to any gene: 4. Specimen: PBMCs. The J gene is TRBJ2-3, the V gene TRBV7-2; 8 bases map to TRBD2. The TCR comes from a human donor in good health (CMV status not recorded). Some clones in this sample may be carry-over from other donors' samples. CDR3 coding DNA: TGTGCCAGCAGCTTAGCCGCAGCGGGAGTCACAGATACGCAGTATTTT. Protein sequence: CASSLAAAGVTDTQYF.